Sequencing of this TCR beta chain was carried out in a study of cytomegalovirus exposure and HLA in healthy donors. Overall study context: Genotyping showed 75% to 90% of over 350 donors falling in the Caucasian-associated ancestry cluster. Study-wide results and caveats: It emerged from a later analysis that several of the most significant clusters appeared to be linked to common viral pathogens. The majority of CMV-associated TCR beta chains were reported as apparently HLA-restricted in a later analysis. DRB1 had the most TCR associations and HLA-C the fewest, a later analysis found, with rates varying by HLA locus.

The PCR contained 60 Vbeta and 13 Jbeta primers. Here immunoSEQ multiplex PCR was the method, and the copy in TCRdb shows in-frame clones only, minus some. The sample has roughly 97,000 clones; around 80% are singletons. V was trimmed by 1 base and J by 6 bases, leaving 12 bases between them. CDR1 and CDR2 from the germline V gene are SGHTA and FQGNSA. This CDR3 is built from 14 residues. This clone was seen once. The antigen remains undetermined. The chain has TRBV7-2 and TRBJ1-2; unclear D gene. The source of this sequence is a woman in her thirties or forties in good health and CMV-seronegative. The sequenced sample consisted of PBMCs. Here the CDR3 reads CASSLGAAGDGYTF. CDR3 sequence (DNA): TGTGCCAGCAGCTTAGGGGCGGCCGGGGATGGCTACACCTTC.